Described below is a single TCR beta chain sequence and its context. This receptor's antigen is unknown. These data come from a study of CXCR3-negative and CXCR3-positive naive CD8 T cells (dated 2019 in TCRdb). Concerning the study at large: In total, about 130 million TRB reads were obtained, which works out to roughly 1.5 +/- 0.3 million reads per library. Data from about ten donors, pooled across two independent experiments, went into the diversity and physicochemical repertoire analyses. TRBV-TRBJ cluster analysis included naive subsets from 5 or 6 donors and memory cells from 3 donors.

Findings and caveats that apply to the study as a whole: Repertoire diversity was comparably high in both naive subsets but much lower in memory CD8+ T cells. Compared with CXCR3-negative naive cells, CXCR3-positive naive cells had TRB CDR3s with higher hydrophobicity (lower Kidera factor 4), lower energy, and higher strength and volume indices. TRBV-TRBJ usage was similar between naive CXCR3-negative and CXCR3-positive cells from the same donor, while memory cells showed distinct patterns. CXCR3 expression partially decreased after cryopreservation, so most assays used freshly isolated PBMCs. Surface CD5, linked to self-reactivity in mice, was comparable between naive subsets; TCR interaction strength was therefore also inferred from TRB CDR3 physicochemical properties.

For sequencing, a NextSeq 550 was employed. The Human TCR Profiling Kit (MiLaboratory) was used to prepare UMI-labeled 5' RACE TRB cDNA libraries. The full amount of extracted RNA was used for cDNA synthesis, and the full amount of resulting cDNA was used for PCR amplification. The libraries were made side by side, with each library going through the same number of PCR cycles. In the paper's pipeline: With a minimum of two reads required per UMI, MIGEC and MiXCR pulled out about 49,000 +/- 11,000 unique UMI-labeled TRB cDNA molecules from each library. Each library averaged about 37,000 +/- 9,700 functional in-frame TRB CDR3 nucleotide clonotypes without stop codons. After downsampling to 5000 UMI-labeled TRB molecules per sample, diversity metrics such as normalized Shannon-Wiener and Chao1 were calculated in VDJtools. VDJtools computed clonotype-size-weighted physicochemical properties of the central five CDR3 residues: interaction energy, strength, volume and Kidera factor 4. TCRdb reanalyzed the reads, keeping one entry per CDR3 protein sequence and omitting DNA. These V and J calls originate from TCRdb's pipeline instead of the authors' own analysis. The sample table gives about 130,000 distinct CDR3 sequences. The ten top clones hold roughly 0.41% of the sample.

The germline V gene specifies SGHVS as CDR1 and FNYEAQ as CDR2. Spanning cysteine to phenylalanine, the CDR3 consists of 18 amino acids. No DNA is listed. Each CD8+ T cell subset was flow-sorted in triplicate, and some 310,000 cells per subset were placed directly into RLT lysis buffer. To exclude memory contaminants, naive CD8+ T cells were stringently defined as CD45RO-CCR7+CD27+CD95-. Peripheral blood mononuclear cells were isolated from buffy coats by standard density gradient centrifugation. A FACSAria III was used to flow-sort naive CXCR3-negative and CXCR3-positive CD8+ T cells. Total RNA was extracted from sorted cells using an RNeasy Mini Kit.

The sequencing sample was made of naive CXCR3+ CD8+ T cells from blood. Taken with the paper, the label for cell subset or site translates to: CD45RO-CCR7+CD27+CD95- naive CD8+ T cells expressing CXCR3 (TNR3+). The sequence is built from TRBV7-6 and TRBJ2-6; with no DNA, the TCRdb D assignment of TRBD1 cannot be verified. This TCR was recovered from a human donor in good health. Some clones in this sample may be carry-over from other donors' samples. The CDR3 corresponds to CASSTPGQPPSGANVLTF. With the portions outside the CDR3 filled from the reference TRBV7-6 and TRBJ2-6 genes, the complete variable region becomes GAGVSQSPRYKVTKRGQDVALRCDPISGHVSLYWYRQALGQGPEFLTYFNYEAQQDKSGLPNDRFSAERPEGSISTLTIQRTEQRDSAMYRCASSTPGQPPSGANVLTFGAGSRLTVL.